This T cell receptor (beta chain) emerged from a study of shared clonotypes between healthy human individuals. Whole-study findings and limits: Shared clonotypes: roughly 4.5% naive CD4, around 3.5% naive CD8, around 2.4% memory CD4, 0.4% memory CD8. Shared clonotypes across all four donors exceeded non-shared ones in generation probability.

Looked up from germline, CDR1 is SGHRS and CDR2 is YFSETQ. The CDR3 is made up of 12 amino acids. Trimming removed 0 bases from V and 4 bases from J, with 5 bases in between. Comment on this clone: Its antigen is unknown. The same CDR3 arises from other DNA sequences in this sample as well.

Subsets obtained from CD4+ cells comprised CD45RA+ naive and CD45RA-negative memory cells. Using immunoSEQ multiplex PCR, the repertoire was profiled, and TCRdb retains in-frame clones only, with some absent. The sample lists about 980,000 clones; over 60% were seen once. The chain has TRBV5-1 and TRBJ2-7; D unclear. The sequenced sample consisted of memory CD4+ T cells sorted from blood. Subset indicated: CD45RA-negative fraction. The TCR originated in a man younger than 35 in good health. The CDR3 sequence: CASSLGGYEQYF. The DNA for the CDR3 is TGCGCCAGCAGCTTGGGCGGTTACGAGCAGTACTTC.